This T cell receptor (beta chain) was retrieved from a study of blood T cell repertoires in COVID-19. For the study at large: Whether acute or convalescent, the COVID-19 samples came from the United States, Italy and Spain. T cells, B-cell-depleted T cells, or PBMCs provided the cDNA or gDNA that served as material.

Authors' data handling: Amplification with reference gene primers provided the estimates of nucleated cell counts. Sequencing was performed with immunoSEQ multiplex PCR; in TCRdb, only in-frame clones are kept and a portion is missing. V and J calls plus clone size are reproduced from that table; the DNA served to infer D and trimming. Seen here are over 300,000 clones, 90% observed once, and the top ten hold 6.5% to 7%. V was pared by 5 bases and J by 0 bases, with 9 bases of the junction left unmatched. CDR1 and CDR2 from the germline V gene are MNHEY and SMNVEV (reference sequence). The length of the CDR3 is 17 residues.

The TCR sequence derives from a man in his late teens or twenties with active or convalescent COVID-19. Sequencing input: peripheral blood. The chain carries TRBV27 and TRBJ2-1; 8 bases are a match to TRBD2. The DNA of the CDR3 is TGTGCCAGCAGTACGATCCGCGGGAGGCACTCCTACAATGAGCAGTTCTTC. This gives the protein CASSTIRGRHSYNEQFF.